This T cell receptor beta chain emerged from a study of cytomegalovirus exposure and HLA in healthy donors. Both 60 Vbeta primers and 13 Jbeta primers went into the PCR. TCRdb keeps only in-frame clones here, not all; method: immunoSEQ multiplex PCR. The sample has 150,000 or so clones, roughly 79% seen once. As for this clone: Its specificity is not known.

The CDR3 is made up of 15 amino acids. In germline, CDR1 is MNHEY, CDR2 SMNVEV (reference sequence). V was clipped by 4 bases and J by 3 bases; unmatched bases: 7. Findings and limits, study-wide: Follow-up analysis later connected one missense variant in DCLRE1C with trimming of TCR beta V- and J-genes.

The TCR sequence derives from a man aged 35-49 years in good health and CMV-seronegative. V usage is TRBV27 and J usage is TRBJ1-1; 8 nucleotides agree with TRBD1. Sequenced: PBMCs. This CDR3 reads CASSSRQGLDTEAFF. CDR3 sequence (DNA): TGTGCCAGCAGTTCTCGACAGGGGTTGGACACTGAAGCTTTCTTT.